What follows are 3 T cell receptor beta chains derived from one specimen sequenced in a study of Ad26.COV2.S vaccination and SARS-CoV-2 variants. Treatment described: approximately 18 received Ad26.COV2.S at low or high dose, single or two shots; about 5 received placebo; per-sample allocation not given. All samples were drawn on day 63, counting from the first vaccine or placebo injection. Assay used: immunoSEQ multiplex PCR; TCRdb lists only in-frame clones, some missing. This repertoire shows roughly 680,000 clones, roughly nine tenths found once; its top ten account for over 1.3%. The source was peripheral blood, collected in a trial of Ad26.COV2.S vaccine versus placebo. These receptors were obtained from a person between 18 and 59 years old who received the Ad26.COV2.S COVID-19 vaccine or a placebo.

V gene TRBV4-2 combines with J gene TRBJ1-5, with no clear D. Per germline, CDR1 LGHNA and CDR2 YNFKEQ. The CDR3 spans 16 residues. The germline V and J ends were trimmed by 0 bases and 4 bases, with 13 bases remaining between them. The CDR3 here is CASSQDSQTWNQPQHF. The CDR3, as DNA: TGTGCCAGCAGCCAAGATTCCCAGACCTGGAATCAGCCCCAGCATTTT.

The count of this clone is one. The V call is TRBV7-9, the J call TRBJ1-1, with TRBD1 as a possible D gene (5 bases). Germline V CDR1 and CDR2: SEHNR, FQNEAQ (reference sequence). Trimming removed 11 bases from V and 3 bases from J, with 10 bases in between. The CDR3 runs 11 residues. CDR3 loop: CAPGGYTEAFF. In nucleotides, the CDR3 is TGTGCCCCGGGGGGTTACACTGAAGCTTTCTTT.

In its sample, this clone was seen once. CDR3 residues: CASSLEIYEQYF. The CDR3 nucleotides read TGTGCCAGCAGCTTGGAAATCTACGAGCAGTACTTC. The chain employs TRBV5-5 and TRBJ2-7; D is undetermined. CDR1 is SGHKS and CDR2 is YYEKEE in the germline V gene (reference sequence). Trimming stripped 0 bases from V and 3 bases from J, with 4 bases between. CDR3 length equals 12 residues.